Following are 5 T cell receptor beta chains from one sample sequenced in a study of blood T cell repertoires in COVID-19. Profiled with immunoSEQ multiplex PCR; TCRdb holds only in-frame clones, not every one. The profile shows a few hundred thousand clones, 86% of them singletons. Sequenced: PBMCs or T cells enriched from blood (not recorded which). These TCRs come from a woman aged 30 to 39 who had been exposed to COVID-19.

V and J are TRBV5-1 and TRBJ2-7; 10 bases are a match to TRBD1. With V trimmed by 4 bases and J by 5 bases, 3 bases remained unmatched. Germline V gene sequence: CDR1 SGHRS, CDR2 YFSETQ. This CDR3 contains 13 residues. For the CDR3, the DNA is TGCGCCAGCAGCCAGACAGGGGGCAACGAGCAGTACTTC. This sequence encodes CASSQTGGNEQYF.

The rearrangement links TRBV6-9 to TRBJ2-7; the match to TRBD1 covers 10 bases. The CDR3 spans 13 residues. V lost 8 bases and J lost 0; bases outside the gene matches: 1. Germline lookup yields CDR1 MNHGY and CDR2 SVAAGI. This CDR3 is CASDRGLSYEQYF. Here the CDR3 DNA reads TGTGCCAGCGACAGGGGGCTCTCCTACGAGCAGTACTTC.

The rearrangement links TRBV6-5 to TRBJ1-2; no firm D call. Germline V gives CDR1 MNHEY, CDR2 SVGAGI. The V gene lost 7 bases and the J gene lost 5 bases, with 14 bases spanning the gap. CDR3 length equals 13 residues. CDR3 loop: CASTNSRRYGYTF. CDR3 bases: TGTGCCAGCACCAACTCACGTCGGTATGGCTACACCTTC.

This sequence joins TRBV2 and TRBJ2-3, with TRBD2 matching over 9 bases. Unmatched junction bases numbered 5, after V lost 4 bases and J lost 3 bases. Germline V CDR1 and CDR2: SNHLY, FYNNEI. This CDR3 comprises 15 residues. The CDR3 protein is CASSVLAGTTDTQYF. CDR3 DNA sequence: TGTGCCAGCAGTGTTCTAGCGGGGACAACAGATACGCAGTATTTT.

This clone has only a few counts. The rearrangement links TRBV5-8 to TRBJ1-2; the match to TRBD1 covers 10 bases. Trimming cost V 4 bases and J 3 bases; bases outside gene matches: 6. Germline V gene lookup returns CDR1 SGHTS and CDR2 YDEGEE. This CDR3 is 15 amino acids long. CDR3: CASSPRTGGYYGYTF. CDR3 DNA: TGTGCCAGCAGCCCCCGGACAGGGGGATACTATGGCTACACCTTC.